This TCR beta chain was sequenced during a study of cytomegalovirus exposure and HLA in healthy donors (dated by TCRdb to about 2017). Regarding the complete study: An earlier analysis of approximately 590 of the donors reported more than 250 Gb of sequence data and more than 90 million unique TCR beta sequences from about 179 million T cells. Besides the first cohort of 550 to 750 subjects, a separate validation cohort made up of over 100 different subjects was used. Among the approximately 430 genotyped donors, approximately 82% belonged to the genetic ancestry cluster associated with self-reported Caucasian donors. A few DR-DQ haplotypes were treated as single units for association and clustering because of strong linkage in the cohort. Alongside the repertoire data, information on donor age, sex, ethnicity and CMV serostatus was compiled. Genome-wide SNP genotypes for about 65% of the roughly 670 donors were used in a later genetic analysis, which treated that subset as a discovery cohort. An earlier analysis of some 600 of the donors applied high-throughput TCR beta sequencing to assess whether each TCR beta V gene segment acted as functional or pseudogenic. The study combined high-throughput TCR immunosequencing, statistical association of individual TCRs with disease status, and machine learning to predict cytomegalovirus infection status. A later analysis re-examined previously published TCR beta repertoires from around 670 donors and added high-resolution HLA genotyping to investigate patterns of TCR occurrence. Using immunosequencing, the study profiled T cell repertoires from 666 subjects and related those repertoires to cytomegalovirus serostatus. The study was designed to test whether signatures of past pathogen exposure could be identified by cataloging public T cell receptors. The number of typed donors differed by locus: about 629-630 for A, B, C, DRB1 and DQB1; 522 for DQA1; approximately 600 for DPA1; and roughly 490 for DPB1. Among some 400 genotyped donors of the cohort, an average of roughly 240,000 unique TCR beta nucleotide sequences were sequenced per donor, roughly 18% of them non-productive. Both class I and class II loci were covered by HLA typing, at four-digit resolution. An early release that covered roughly 600 HLA-typed donors contained about 300 gigabases of sequencing data and approximately 85 million unique TCR sequences. In the later analysis, no new phenotypic data were used to find candidate immune exposures; instead, reliance was placed on TCR beta sequences and their occurrence across donors. All discovery cohort repertoires had been generated on a single sequencing platform. What the research found in general, with its limitations: Correlated functional status among segregating V segments might be attributable to linkage disequilibrium, but an unknown experimental factor could not be ruled out. According to the authors, the approach could potentially be generalized to other disease states and immunological phenotypes. In vitro tests confirmed that a few of the cytomegalovirus-associated TCR beta chains recognize cytomegalovirus antigens. A later analysis found that most CMV-associated TCR beta chains appeared HLA-restricted, with HLA associations seemingly driven largely by CMV exposure. The only immune exposure information available for the cohort was CMV serostatus. Cytomegalovirus status was reported to be diagnosed by the classifier with high specificity and sensitivity in both the original and validation cohorts. According to a later analysis, parvovirus B19, influenza, CMV and Epstein-Barr virus appeared linked to several top co-occurrence clusters. The earlier analysis of 450 to 700 of the donors excluded 15 to 20 rarely observed V segments, including chromosome 9 orphons, because counts were too low. In a later analysis, TCR association rates were found to vary across HLA loci, with the most associated TCRs seen for DRB1 alleles and the fewest for HLA-C alleles. A later genetic analysis associated a missense DCLRE1C variant with V-gene and J-gene trimming of TCR beta chains, and an independent cohort replicated the association. In a later analysis, HLA-associated TCR beta chains were found to be more clonally expanded and to have lower generation probabilities than equally common non-associated chains. The cohort was sequenced for TCR beta chains only, and without alpha or paired-chain data the features that could be detected were limited. The presence/absence analyses assumed that sequencing depth was roughly uniform across donors, and that assumption may not be true. While some public TCRs were present in many individuals, most TCR sequences turned up only very rarely across donors. A later analysis associated some 17,000 TCR beta sequences with specific HLA alleles at a false discovery rate of 0.05. A further reported finding was that TCR beta sequences accurately predicted the HLA-A and HLA-B alleles for most subjects in the first cohort. A later genetic analysis reported fewer N-insertions in productive TCRs among donors in an Asian-associated ancestry cluster than the roughly 720-donor mean. The study gave a list of some 150 TCR beta chains associated with cytomegalovirus. The 87-base-pair reads could not distinguish some IMGT-functional V segments, including TRBV6-2 and TRBV6-3, so those segments were excluded. A cluster of highly shared sequence variants was judged likely to represent a technical artifact of the sequencing pipeline. When HLA alleles, especially DR and DQ, strongly co-occurred, TCR associations were difficult to assign to individual alleles. Broadly in line with IMGT annotations, most TCR beta V segments showed up in productive rearrangements about 87% or about 30% of the time in an earlier analysis of about 500 of the donors. HLA typing was unavailable for some donors at each locus, so association tests used only the typed subset.

Library construction relied on the immunoSEQ multiplex PCR assay. A mixture of 60 forward primers for TCR Vbeta segments and 13 reverse primers for TCR Jbeta segments was used in the multiplex PCR. The CDR3 region of rearranged TCR beta genes was amplified from genomic DNA with a multiplex PCR assay. The Illumina HiSeq System was used to sequence the amplified TCR beta libraries as 87-base-pair reads. Per the original workflow: In a later analysis, tens of millions of unique TCR beta chains were counted across the 666 repertoires, and around 10 million of these chains were shared by at least two donors. Raw reads were error-corrected and collapsed into unique sequences with a nearest-neighbor algorithm that merged closely related sequences to remove PCR and sequencing errors. Alignment of CDR3 sequences to IMGT reference sequences was used to assign V, D and J gene segments. For a sequence to be retained, a match of at least six nucleotides to both a V gene segment and a J gene segment was required. Rearrangements were classified as productive when the CDR3 lacked stop codons and remained in frame with V and J, and all other rearrangements were classified as non-productive. CDR3 was defined by IMGT convention, running from the second conserved V-encoded cysteine to the conserved J-encoded phenylalanine. The earlier analysis of about 620 of the donors excluded sequences that lacked an unambiguous match to a single V gene segment. In an earlier analysis of 587 of the donors, a V segment was called functional when productive rearrangements were above 56.7%, and segregating when the standard deviation between donors exceeded 5%. A statistical classification framework was developed to diagnose cytomegalovirus status using the catalog of TCR beta chain sequences. V and J gene assignment, in a later analysis, came from comparing TCR nucleotide sequences with IMGT/GENE-DB human TR gene sequences. Using the TCRdist pipeline, a later analysis assigned CDR3 sequences along with most-parsimonious VDJ recombination scenarios. A later analysis defined each TCR beta chain by its CDR3 amino acid sequence plus V-gene family, and excluded reads lacking a unique V-gene family. In a later analysis, 550 to 650 highly shared, low-generation-probability nucleotide sequences were removed to address suspected cross-contamination and a sequencing artifact. In a later analysis, a clonal expansion index for each public chain was calculated from normalized within-repertoire ranks of inferred template counts. In a later analysis, generation probabilities were computed with a VDJ recombination model fitted to out-of-frame rearrangements, and the resulting probabilities were checked against IGoR. In a later analysis, TCR-TCR, TCR-HLA and TCR-CMV co-occurrence was scored with hypergeometric tests, and a repertoire-size bias correction was applied to TCR pairs. False discovery rates were estimated in a later analysis by permuting HLA or CMV assignments 20 times. In a later analysis, co-occurring TCRs were grouped with DBSCAN, and TCRdist sequence similarity was added when clustering was performed within HLA-allele-positive subsets. Repertoires with fewer than 30,000 or more than 120,000 public chains, plus five repertoires with anomalous nucleotide sharing, were excluded from co-occurrence clustering. As stored in TCRdb, this immuneACCESS dataset retains in-frame rearrangements with V and J assigned. A fraction of the clones does not appear; measured against another copy, unresolved V genes explain less than half of the discrepancy, and the remainder lacks a known reason. The D gene and trimming were derived from the DNA, and the V and J assignments and clone size from that table. The sample includes about 180,000 clones, with 60% to 80% observed a single time. The ten biggest clones cover roughly 13% of the sample.

The cohort comprised fewer than 700 healthy bone marrow donors. Cohort members were all nominally healthy when sampled, although unrecorded immune exposures were likely present. The donor tested CMV seropositive, placing the donor among the roughly 300 seropositive members of the cohort. Each donor provided a peripheral blood sample, and peripheral blood mononuclear cells were used for TCR beta sequencing. The Qiagen DNeasy Blood Extraction Kit was used to extract genomic DNA from the blood cell samples. CDR1 is given as ENHRY and CDR2 as SYGVKD, both from the germline V gene. CDR3 length: 16 amino acids, cysteine to phenylalanine. The entry retains the CDR3 DNA only, 48 bases that are in frame from base 1. V and J are trimmed by 2 bases and 6 bases, and the gene matches miss 9 bases of the junction. Points on this clone: Its antigen is still unknown. The record has no base qualities; no much larger clone is one base away.

Sequencing was done on a sample of PBMCs. The receptor comes from a woman between 45 and 65 years old in good health and CMV-seropositive. This chain is built from TRBV10-3 and TRBJ2-2; the junction holds 7 bases that match TRBD1. The CDR3 loop reads CAISEPTTDRAGELFF. The nucleotide sequence is given as TGTGCCATCAGTGAGCCAACAACCGACAGGGCCGGGGAGCTGTTTTTT.